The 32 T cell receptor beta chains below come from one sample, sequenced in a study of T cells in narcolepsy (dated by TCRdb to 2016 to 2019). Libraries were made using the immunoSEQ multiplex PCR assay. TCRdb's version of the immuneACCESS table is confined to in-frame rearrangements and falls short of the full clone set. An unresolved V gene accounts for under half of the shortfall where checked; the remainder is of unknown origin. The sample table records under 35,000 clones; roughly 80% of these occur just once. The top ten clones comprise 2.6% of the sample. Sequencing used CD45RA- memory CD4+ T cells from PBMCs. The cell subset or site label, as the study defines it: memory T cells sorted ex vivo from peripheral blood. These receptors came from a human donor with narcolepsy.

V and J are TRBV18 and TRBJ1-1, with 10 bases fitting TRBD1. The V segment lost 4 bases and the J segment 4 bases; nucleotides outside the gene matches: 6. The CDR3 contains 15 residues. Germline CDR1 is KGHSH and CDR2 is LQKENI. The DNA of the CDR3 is TGTGCCAGCTCACAGGACAGGGGGGTGACCACTGAAGCTTTCTTT. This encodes CASSQDRGVTTEAFF.

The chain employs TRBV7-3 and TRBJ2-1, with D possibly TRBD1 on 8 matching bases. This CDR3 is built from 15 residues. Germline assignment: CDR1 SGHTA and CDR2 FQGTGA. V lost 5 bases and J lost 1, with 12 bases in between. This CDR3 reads CASSLQGGSYNEQFF. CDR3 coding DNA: TGTGCCAGCAGCCTACAGGGGGGGTCCTACAATGAGCAGTTCTTC.

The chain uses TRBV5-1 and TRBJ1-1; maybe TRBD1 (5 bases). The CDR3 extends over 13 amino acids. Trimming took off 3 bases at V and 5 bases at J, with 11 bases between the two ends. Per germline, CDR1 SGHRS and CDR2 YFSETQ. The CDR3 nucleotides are TGCGCCAGCAGCTCCCCCCCAGGGACTGAAGCTTTCTTT. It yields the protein CASSSPPGTEAFF.

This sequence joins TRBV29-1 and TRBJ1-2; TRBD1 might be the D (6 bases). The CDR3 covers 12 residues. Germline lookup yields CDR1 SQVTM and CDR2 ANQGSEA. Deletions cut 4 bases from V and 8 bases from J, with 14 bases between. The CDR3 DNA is TGCAGCGTTGTGAGGGGGAATGACGGCTACACCTTC. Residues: CSVVRGNDGYTF.

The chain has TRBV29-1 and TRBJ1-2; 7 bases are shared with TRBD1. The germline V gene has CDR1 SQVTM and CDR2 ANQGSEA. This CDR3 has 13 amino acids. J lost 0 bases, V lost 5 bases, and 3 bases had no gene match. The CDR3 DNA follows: TGCAGCGTTCCCGGGACAGCTAACTATGGCTACACCTTC. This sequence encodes CSVPGTANYGYTF. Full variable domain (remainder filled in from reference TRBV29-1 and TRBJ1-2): SAVISQKPSRDICQRGTSLTIQCQVDSQVTMMFWYRQQPGQSLTLIATANQGSEATYESGFVIDKFPISRPNLTFSTLTVSNMSPEDSSIYLCSVPGTANYGYTFGSGTRLTVV.

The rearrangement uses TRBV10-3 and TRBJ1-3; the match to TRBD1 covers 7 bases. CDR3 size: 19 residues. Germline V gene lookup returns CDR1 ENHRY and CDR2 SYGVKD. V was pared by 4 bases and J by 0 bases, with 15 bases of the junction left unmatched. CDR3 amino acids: CAISAHDPRQGSSGNTIYF. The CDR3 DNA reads TGTGCCATCAGTGCACATGACCCTAGACAGGGCAGCTCTGGAAACACCATATATTTT.

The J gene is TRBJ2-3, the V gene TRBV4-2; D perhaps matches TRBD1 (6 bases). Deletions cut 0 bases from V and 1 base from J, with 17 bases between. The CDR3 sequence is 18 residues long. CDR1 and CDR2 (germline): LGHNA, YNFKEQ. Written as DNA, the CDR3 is TGTGCCAGCAGCCAAGATTTCGTGGGGGCCTCGGGCACAGATACGCAGTATTTT. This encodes CASSQDFVGASGTDTQYF.

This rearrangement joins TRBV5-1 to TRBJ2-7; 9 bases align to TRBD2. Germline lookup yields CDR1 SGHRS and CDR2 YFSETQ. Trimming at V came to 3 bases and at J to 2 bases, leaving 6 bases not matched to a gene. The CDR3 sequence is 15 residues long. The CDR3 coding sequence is TGCGCCAGCAGCTCAATAGCGGGGGCAACCTACGAGCAGTACTTC. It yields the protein CASSSIAGATYEQYF.

The CDR3, as DNA: TGTGCCACCAGCAGAGATGTTGGGACAGTATCGGGCTACACCTTC. It codes for CATSRDVGTVSGYTF. V usage is TRBV15 and J usage is TRBJ1-2; 7 nucleotides agree with TRBD1. Germline CDR1 LNHNV, CDR2 YYDKDF (reference sequence). CDR3 size: 15 residues. V lost 0 bases and J lost 8; bases outside the gene matches: 9.

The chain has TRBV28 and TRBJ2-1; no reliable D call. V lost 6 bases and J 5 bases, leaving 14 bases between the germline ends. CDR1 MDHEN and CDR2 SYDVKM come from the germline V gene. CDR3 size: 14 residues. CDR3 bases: TGTGCCAGCAGCCTCCACAGCGCTAACAATGAGCAGTTCTTC. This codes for CASSLHSANNEQFF.

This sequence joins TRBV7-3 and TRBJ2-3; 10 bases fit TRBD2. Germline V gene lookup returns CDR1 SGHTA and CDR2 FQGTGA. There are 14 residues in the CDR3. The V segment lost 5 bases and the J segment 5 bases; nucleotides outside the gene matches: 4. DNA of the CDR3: TGTGCCAGCAGCCCCGCTAGCGGGAGAGATACGCAGTATTTT. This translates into CASSPASGRDTQYF.

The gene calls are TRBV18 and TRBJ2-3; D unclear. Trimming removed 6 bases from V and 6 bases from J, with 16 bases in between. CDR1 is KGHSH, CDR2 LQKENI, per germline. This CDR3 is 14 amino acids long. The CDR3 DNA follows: TGTGCCAGCTCTCACCCGGGTGGGGTGGATACGCAGTATTTT. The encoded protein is CASSHPGGVDTQYF.

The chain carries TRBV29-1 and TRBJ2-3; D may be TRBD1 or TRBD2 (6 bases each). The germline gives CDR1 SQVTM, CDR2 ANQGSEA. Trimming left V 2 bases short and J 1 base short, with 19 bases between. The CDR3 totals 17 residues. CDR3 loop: CSVEYAWQEGGTDTQYF. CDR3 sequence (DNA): TGCAGCGTTGAATATGCGTGGCAGGAGGGGGGCACAGATACGCAGTATTTT.

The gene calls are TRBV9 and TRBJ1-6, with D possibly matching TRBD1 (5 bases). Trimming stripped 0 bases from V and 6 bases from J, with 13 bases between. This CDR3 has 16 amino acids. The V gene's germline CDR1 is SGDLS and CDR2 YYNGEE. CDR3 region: CASSVVGYRTNSPLHF. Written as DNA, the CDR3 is TGTGCCAGCAGCGTAGTCGGATACAGGACTAATTCACCCCTCCACTTT.

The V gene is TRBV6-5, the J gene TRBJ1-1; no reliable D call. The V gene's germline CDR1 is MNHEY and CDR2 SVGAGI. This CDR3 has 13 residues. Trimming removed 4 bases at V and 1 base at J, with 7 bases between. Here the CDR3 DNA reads TGTGCCAGCAGTTCCTGGGGGAACACTGAAGCTTTCTTT. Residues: CASSSWGNTEAFF.

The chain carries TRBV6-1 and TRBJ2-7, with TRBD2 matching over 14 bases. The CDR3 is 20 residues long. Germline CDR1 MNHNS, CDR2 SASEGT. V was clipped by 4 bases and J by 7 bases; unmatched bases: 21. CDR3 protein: CASSGTETSGGAGAAREQYF. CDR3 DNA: TGTGCCAGCAGTGGGACAGAGACTAGCGGGGGGGCCGGAGCCGCTCGGGAGCAGTACTTC.

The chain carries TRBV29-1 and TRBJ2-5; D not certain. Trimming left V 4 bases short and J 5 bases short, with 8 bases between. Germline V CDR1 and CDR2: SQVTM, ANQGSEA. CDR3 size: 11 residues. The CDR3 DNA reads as TGCAGCGTTGCCCTGACGGAGACCCAGTACTTC. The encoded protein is CSVALTETQYF.

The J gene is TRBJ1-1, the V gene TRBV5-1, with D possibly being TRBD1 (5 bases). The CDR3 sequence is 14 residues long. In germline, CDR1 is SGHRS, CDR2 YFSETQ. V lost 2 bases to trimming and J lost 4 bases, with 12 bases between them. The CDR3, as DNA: TGCGCCAGCAGCTTCCAGGGTTTGAGCACTGAAGCTTTCTTT. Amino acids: CASSFQGLSTEAFF. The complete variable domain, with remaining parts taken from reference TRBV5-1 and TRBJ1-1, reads KAGVTQTPRYLIKTRGQQVTLSCSPISGHRSVSWYQQTPGQGLQFLFEYFSETQRNKGNFPGRFSGRQFSNSRSEMNVSTLELGDSALYLCASSFQGLSTEAFFGQGTRLTVV.

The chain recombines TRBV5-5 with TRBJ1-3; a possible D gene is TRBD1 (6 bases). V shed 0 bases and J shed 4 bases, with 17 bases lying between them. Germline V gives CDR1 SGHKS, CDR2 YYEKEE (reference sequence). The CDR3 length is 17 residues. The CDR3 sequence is CASSLALGGLGGNTIYF. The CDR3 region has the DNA TGTGCCAGCAGCTTGGCATTGGGGGGGCTCGGAGGAAACACCATATATTTT.

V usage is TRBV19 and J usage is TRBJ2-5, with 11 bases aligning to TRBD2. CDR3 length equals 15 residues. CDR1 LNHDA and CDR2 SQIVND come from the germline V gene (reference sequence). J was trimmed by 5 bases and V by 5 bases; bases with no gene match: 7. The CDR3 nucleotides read TGTGCCAGTAGTCCAGGGACTAGCGGTTTGGAGACCCAGTACTTC. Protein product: CASSPGTSGLETQYF.

The CDR3 DNA reads TGTGCCAGCAGTCAGGAGTCGAACACTGAAGCTTTCTTT. It translates to CASSQESNTEAFF. The chain combines TRBV2 with TRBJ1-1; no definite D call. This CDR3 has 13 residues. V was trimmed by 5 bases and J by 1 base, leaving 8 bases between them. Germline V gene data show CDR1 as SNHLY and CDR2 as FYNNEI.

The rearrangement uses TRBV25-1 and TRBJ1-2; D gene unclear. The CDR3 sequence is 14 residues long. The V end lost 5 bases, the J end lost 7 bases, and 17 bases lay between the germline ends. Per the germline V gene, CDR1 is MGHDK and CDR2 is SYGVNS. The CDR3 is CASSKDLTSSGYTF. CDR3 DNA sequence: TGTGCCAGCAGTAAGGACCTCACCTCCAGTGGCTACACCTTC.

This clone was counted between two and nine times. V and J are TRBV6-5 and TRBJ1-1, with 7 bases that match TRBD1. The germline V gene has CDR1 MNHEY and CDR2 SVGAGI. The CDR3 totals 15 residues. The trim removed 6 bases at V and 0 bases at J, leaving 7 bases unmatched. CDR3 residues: CASSQYDRVNTEAFF. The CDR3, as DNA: TGTGCCAGCAGCCAATACGACAGGGTGAACACTGAAGCTTTCTTT.

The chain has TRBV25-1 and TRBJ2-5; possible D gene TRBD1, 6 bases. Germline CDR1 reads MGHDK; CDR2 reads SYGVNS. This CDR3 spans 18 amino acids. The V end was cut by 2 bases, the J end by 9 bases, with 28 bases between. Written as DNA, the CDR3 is TGTGCCAGCAGTGAACCCCGGTATCCACAGGGACACAAGTTGGCCCAGTACTTC. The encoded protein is CASSEPRYPQGHKLAQYF.

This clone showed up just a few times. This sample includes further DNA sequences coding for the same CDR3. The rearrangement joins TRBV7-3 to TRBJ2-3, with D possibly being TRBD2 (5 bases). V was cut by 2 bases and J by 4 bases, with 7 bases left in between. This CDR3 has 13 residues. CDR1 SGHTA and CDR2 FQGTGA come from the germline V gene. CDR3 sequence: CASSLRGPDTQYF. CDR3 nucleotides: TGTGCCAGCAGCTTACGGGGTCCAGATACGCAGTATTTT.

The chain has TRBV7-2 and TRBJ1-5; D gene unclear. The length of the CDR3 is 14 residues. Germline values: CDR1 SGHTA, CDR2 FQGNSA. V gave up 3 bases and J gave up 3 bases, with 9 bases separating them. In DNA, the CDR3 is TGTGCCAGCAGCTTTGAGGGATTCAATCAGCCCCAGCATTTT. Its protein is CASSFEGFNQPQHF.

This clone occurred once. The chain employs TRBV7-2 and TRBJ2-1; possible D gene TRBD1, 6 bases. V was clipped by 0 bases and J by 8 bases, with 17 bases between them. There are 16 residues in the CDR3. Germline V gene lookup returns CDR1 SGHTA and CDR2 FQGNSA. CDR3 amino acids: CASSLARTVLWDEQFF. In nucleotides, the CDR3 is TGTGCCAGCAGCTTAGCCCGGACAGTCCTATGGGATGAGCAGTTCTTC.

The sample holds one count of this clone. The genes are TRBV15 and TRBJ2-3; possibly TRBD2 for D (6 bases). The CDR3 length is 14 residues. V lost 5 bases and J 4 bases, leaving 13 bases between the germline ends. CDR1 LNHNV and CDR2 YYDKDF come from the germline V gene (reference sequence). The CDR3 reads CATSGRGGADTQYF. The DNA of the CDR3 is TGTGCCACCAGCGGGCGGGGTGGGGCAGATACGCAGTATTTT.

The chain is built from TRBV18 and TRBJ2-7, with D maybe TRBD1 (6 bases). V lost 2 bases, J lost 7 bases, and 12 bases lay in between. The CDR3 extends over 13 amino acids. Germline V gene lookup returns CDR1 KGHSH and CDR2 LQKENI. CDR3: CASSPGDRREQYF. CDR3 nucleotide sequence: TGTGCCAGCTCACCAGGAGACAGGAGGGAGCAGTACTTC.

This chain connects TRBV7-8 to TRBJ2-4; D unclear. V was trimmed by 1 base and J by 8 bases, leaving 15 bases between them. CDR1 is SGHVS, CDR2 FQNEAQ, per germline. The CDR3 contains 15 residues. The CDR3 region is CASSLEVVGNHIQYF. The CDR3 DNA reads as TGTGCCAGCAGCTTAGAGGTGGTGGGGAATCACATTCAGTACTTC.

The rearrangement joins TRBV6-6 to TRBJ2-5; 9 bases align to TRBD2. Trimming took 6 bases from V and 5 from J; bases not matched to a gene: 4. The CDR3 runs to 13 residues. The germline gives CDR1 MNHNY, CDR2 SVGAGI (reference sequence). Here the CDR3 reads CASRDTSGETQYF. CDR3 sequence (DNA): TGTGCCAGCAGGGACACTAGCGGGGAGACCCAGTACTTC.

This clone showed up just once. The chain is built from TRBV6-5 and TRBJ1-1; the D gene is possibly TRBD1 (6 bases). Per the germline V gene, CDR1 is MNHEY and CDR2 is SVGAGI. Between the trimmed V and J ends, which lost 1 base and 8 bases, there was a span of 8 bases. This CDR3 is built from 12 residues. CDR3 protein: CASSYWGGEAFF. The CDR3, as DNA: TGTGCCAGCAGTTACTGGGGGGGCGAAGCTTTCTTT.